The 17 T cell receptor beta chains in this list originate from one sample, sequenced in a study of blood T cells in healthy people across ages. A second roughly 6 to 12 cycle PCR used barcoded and J-beta primers. TCRdb ran MiXCR on the 5' RACE reads and lists one entry per CDR3 protein. This sample has about a million distinct CDR3 sequences, with more than 30% found just once. The source material was blood. The receptors shown here come from a man in his late teens or twenties in good health.

The chain employs TRBV6-5 and TRBJ1-1; tentative D call: TRBD1 (6 bases). This CDR3 is built from 15 residues. Germline-derived CDR1 and CDR2 are MNHEY and SVGAGI. The ends were cut back, 3 bases at V and 3 bases at J, with 14 bases in the middle. The CDR3 reads CASSYNRGGDTEAFF. CDR3 nucleotide sequence: TGTGCCAGCAGTTATAATAGGGGGGGAGACACTGAAGCTTTCTTT.

In the case of this clonotype: A much larger clone differs from this one at a single base, so this may be a read error. The chain carries TRBV9 and TRBJ2-1; no clear D gene. The CDR3 is 12 residues long. Trimming took 1 base from V and 3 from J, leaving 2 bases between them. Germline lookup yields CDR1 SGDLS and CDR2 YYNGEE. DNA for the CDR3: TGTGCCAGCAGCGTATACTACAATGAGCAGTTCTTC. Residues: CASSVYYNEQFF.

This clonotype has more than one count but fewer than ten. This chain links TRBV5-1 with TRBJ2-2; D perhaps matches TRBD1 (5 bases). V gave up 2 bases and J gave up 1 base, with 9 bases separating them. The V gene's germline CDR1 is SGHRS and CDR2 YFSETQ. The CDR3 is 15 residues long. CDR3: CASSFIDRNTGELFF. The CDR3 DNA reads TGCGCCAGCAGCTTCATCGACAGGAACACCGGGGAGCTGTTTTTT.

The V and J genes are TRBV2 and TRBJ2-2, with 7 bases aligning to TRBD1. The germline gives CDR1 SNHLY, CDR2 FYNNEI. The V segment lost 6 bases and the J segment 3 bases; nucleotides outside the gene matches: 7. The length of the CDR3 is 15 residues. This CDR3 is CASSSQGVDTGELFF. The DNA of the CDR3 is TGTGCCAGCAGCAGTCAGGGGGTAGACACCGGGGAGCTGTTTTTT.

Comments on this clonotype: An end of the junction does not agree with germline; a read error may underlie this. The chain carries TRBV5-1 and TRBJ2-5; no clear D. Germline V gene lookup returns CDR1 SGHRS and CDR2 YFSETQ. CDR3 length: 13 amino acids. The CDR3: CASGLPSQETQYF. In DNA, the CDR3 is TGCGCCAGCGGCTTGCCCTCCCAAGAGACCCAGTACTTC.

V and J are TRBV28 and TRBJ2-2, with 9 bases aligning to TRBD2. J gave up 6 bases and V 6 bases, and 8 bases lay outside the gene matches. Germline V lookup: CDR1 MDHEN, CDR2 SYDVKM. The CDR3 has 15 amino acids. The CDR3 DNA follows: TGTGCCAGCAGCTTAGCGGGGGCCCTGGCCGGGGAGCTGTTTTTT. The encoded protein is CASSLAGALAGELFF.

This clonotype was recorded many times. CDR3 amino acids: CASSGGGILRYGYTF. CDR3 bases: TGTGCCAGCAGCGGGGGGGGTATTCTTCGCTATGGCTACACCTTC. V gene TRBV7-9 combines with J gene TRBJ1-2; D is possibly TRBD1 (5 bases). The germline V gene has CDR1 SEHNR and CDR2 FQNEAQ (reference sequence). The CDR3 loop spans 15 amino acids. The V gene lost 5 bases and the J gene lost 4 bases, with 17 bases spanning the gap.

This clonotype was counted only a few times. The rearrangement joins TRBV7-2 to TRBJ2-3; the match to TRBD1 covers 7 bases. The CDR3 loop spans 13 amino acids. The germline gives CDR1 SGHTA, CDR2 FQGNSA. V dropped 5 bases and J dropped 7; count of bases not matched to a gene: 6. The CDR3 sequence: CASSQGGQYTQYF. CDR3 sequence (DNA): TGTGCCAGCAGCCAAGGGGGACAGTATACGCAGTATTTT. Combining the CDR3 with reference TRBV7-2 and TRBJ2-3 gives the whole variable domain GAGVSQSPSNKVTEKGKDVELRCDPISGHTALYWYRQSLGQGLEFLIYFQGNSAPDKSGLPSDRFSAERTGGSVSTLTIQRTQQEDSAVYLCASSQGGQYTQYFGPGTRLTVL.

The chain links TRBV3-1 to TRBJ1-1; D gene unclear. V shed 0 bases and J shed 4 bases, with 6 bases lying between them. From germline, CDR1 is LGHDT and CDR2 YNNKEL (reference sequence). The CDR3 consists of 13 residues. The CDR3 here is CASSQDPATEAFF. As DNA, the CDR3 is TGTGCCAGCAGCCAAGACCCGGCCACTGAAGCTTTCTTT.

CDR3 nucleotides: TGTGCCAGCAGTCCGGACAGCGAACACTATGGCTACACCTTC. Protein: CASSPDSEHYGYTF. This rearrangement joins TRBV25-1 to TRBJ1-2; D perhaps matches TRBD1 (6 bases). This CDR3 has 14 amino acids. V was pared by 5 bases and J by 3 bases, with 13 bases between. Germline lookup yields CDR1 MGHDK and CDR2 SYGVNS.

This chain joins TRBV4-3 and TRBJ2-2; D gene ambiguous. CDR3 size: 16 residues. Trimming left V 4 bases short and J 1 base short, with 13 bases between. Germline lookup yields CDR1 LGHNA and CDR2 YSLEER. CDR3: CASSPNGQENTGELFF. CDR3 DNA sequence: TGCGCCAGCAGCCCGAACGGCCAGGAGAACACCGGGGAGCTGTTTTTT.

This sequence joins TRBV7-2 and TRBJ2-1, with 8 bases aligning to TRBD2. Near its end, the DNA agrees better with TRBJ2-7, so the J call may be wrong. This CDR3 has 14 residues. Germline CDR1 and CDR2: SGHTA and FQGNSA. CDR3 DNA sequence: TGTGCCAGCGAACGGGGGGGCCGTAACAATGAGCAGTACTTC. Amino acid sequence: CASERGGRNNEQYF.

A remark on this clonotype: This may come from a read error, since a much larger clone is one base off. This chain links TRBV4-1 with TRBJ2-2; D ambiguous. Trimming stripped 1 base from V and 4 bases from J, with 19 bases between. The germline CDR1 and CDR2 sequences are MGHRA and YSYEKL. The CDR3 extends over 18 amino acids. CDR3 protein: CASSQVDMGCTGTGELFF. DNA of the CDR3: TGCGCCAGCAGCCAAGTAGACATGGGATGTACGGGCACCGGGGAGCTGTTTTTT.

The V and J genes are TRBV6-6 and TRBJ2-5, with TRBD2 matching over 9 bases. CDR3 length: 17 residues. The germline V gene encodes CDR1 MNHNY and CDR2 SVGAGI (reference sequence). Unmatched junction bases numbered 18, after V lost 2 bases and J lost 11 bases. The CDR3 loop reads CASSYVFSGGHRNEQYF. The CDR3 DNA is TGTGCCAGCAGTTACGTTTTTAGCGGGGGCCACCGCAATGAGCAGTACTTC.

As for this clonotype: Given a much more abundant clone one base away, this may be a read error. The genes are TRBV4-2 and TRBJ1-2; D gene unclear. Germline V gene lookup returns CDR1 LGHNA and CDR2 YNFKEQ. This CDR3 comprises 13 residues. Between the trimmed V and J ends, which lost 4 bases and 8 bases, there was a span of 14 bases. CDR3 coding DNA: TGTGCCAGCAGCCTCCGAGAGGCTGAGGGCTACACCTTC. It specifies CASSLREAEGYTF.

This clonotype appeared many times. The rearrangement joins TRBV12-3 or TRBV12-4 to TRBJ2-7; D unresolved. The germline V and J ends were trimmed by 6 bases and 3 bases, with 12 bases remaining between them. The CDR3 loop spans 13 amino acids. CDR3 in DNA: TGTGCCAGCAGCCCGCCAGGAGTCTACGAGCAGTACTTC. Translated: CASSPPGVYEQYF.

There are many counts of this clonotype. The rearrangement uses TRBV25-1 and TRBJ2-7, with a tentative D call TRBD1 (7 bases). Trimming shortened V by 9 bases and J by 1 base, and 13 bases separated the two germline ends. There are 13 residues in the CDR3. The germline V gene has CDR1 MGHDK and CDR2 SYGVNS. Here the CDR3 DNA reads TGTGCCAGAGACAGGGAGGTTTCCTACGAGCAGTACTTC. Translated, it gives CARDREVSYEQYF.